The 15 T cell receptor beta chains given below trace back to one sample, sequenced in a study of blood T cells in healthy people across ages. PCR was performed a second time for about 7 to 12 cycles using a sample-barcoded 5' primer and a J-beta primer mix. Each CDR3 protein is one row after TCRdb ran MiXCR on the 5' RACE reads. The sample records approximately 350,000 distinct CDR3 sequences, about half being singletons. The sample was blood. The receptor source for this set is a man in his fifties or sixties in good health.

This clonotype was seen at least ten times. Here the CDR3 reads CASSEGVETQYF. The CDR3 DNA sequence: TGCGCCAGCAGTGAAGGGGTGGAGACCCAGTACTTC. The chain recombines TRBV10-2 with TRBJ2-5, with D perhaps matching TRBD1 (5 bases). Looked up from germline, CDR1 is WSHSY and CDR2 is SAAADI. The V end lost 3 bases, the J end lost 5 bases, and 7 bases lay between the germline ends. The CDR3 has 12 residues.

This clonotype was seen only a few times. The J gene is TRBJ2-7, the V gene TRBV12-3 or TRBV12-4, with D maybe TRBD2 (5 bases). The CDR3 totals 16 residues. Trimming pared 5 bases from V and 1 base from J, leaving 18 bases between. The chain's CDR3 is CASSRSGRLLSYEQYF. The CDR3 DNA sequence: TGTGCCAGCAGTAGGTCCGGCCGACTACTATCCTACGAGCAGTACTTC.

The chain joins TRBV7-9 to TRBJ2-1, with 8 nucleotides matching TRBD2. From germline, CDR1 is SEHNR and CDR2 FQNEAQ (reference sequence). The trim removed 4 bases at V and 5 bases at J, leaving 10 bases unmatched. The CDR3 consists of 16 residues. CDR3 loop: CASSSGKGSGNNEQFF. In nucleotides, the CDR3 is TGTGCCAGCAGCTCCGGGAAGGGTAGCGGGAACAATGAGCAGTTCTTC.

V and J are TRBV7-9 and TRBJ2-7; no clear D. The CDR3 runs 14 residues. CDR1 and CDR2 from the germline V gene are SEHNR and FQNEAQ (reference sequence). With 7 bases removed from V and 2 bases from J, the gap between germline ends came to 15 bases. The CDR3 sequence: CASTFTGLPYEQYF. In DNA, the CDR3 is TGTGCCAGCACCTTTACCGGGCTCCCCTACGAGCAGTACTTC.

This clonotype was seen a few times. The V and J genes are TRBV12-3 or TRBV12-4 and TRBJ1-2; D unresolved. The CDR3 runs to 11 residues. The V and J ends lost 7 bases and 5 bases respectively, with 8 bases between them. This chain's CDR3 is CASNTGYGYTF. Here the CDR3 DNA reads TGTGCCAGCAATACGGGTTATGGCTACACCTTC.

The genes are TRBV7-9 and TRBJ1-1, with a possible D match to TRBD1 (6 bases). This CDR3 comprises 14 residues. Trimming left V 5 bases short and J 1 base short, with 11 bases between. CDR1 and CDR2 (germline): SEHNR, FQNEAQ (reference sequence). The CDR3 coding sequence is TGTGCCAGCAGCAACATGGGACAGAACACTGAAGCTTTCTTT. Translating it yields CASSNMGQNTEAFF.

This chain's CDR3 is CAGNREYNEQFF. DNA for the CDR3: TGTGCCGGGAACAGGGAATACAATGAGCAGTTCTTC. The chain uses TRBV2 and TRBJ2-1, with D tentatively TRBD1 (6 bases). There are 12 residues in the CDR3. Germline V gene data show CDR1 as SNHLY and CDR2 as FYNNEI. V was shortened by 11 bases and J by 4 bases, with 12 bases between the two germline ends.

The chain couples TRBV15 to TRBJ2-1; TRBD2 matches 8 bases. CDR1 is LNHNV, CDR2 YYDKDF, per germline (reference sequence). Germline trimming cut 1 base from V and 6 bases from J; bases unmatched to any gene: 11. This CDR3 comprises 17 residues. The CDR3 DNA sequence: TGTGCCACCAGCAGAGTGCTCGCGACTAGCGTCCCCAATGAGCAGTTCTTC. It yields the protein CATSRVLATSVPNEQFF.

This clonotype was counted only a few times. This chain links TRBV20-1 with TRBJ1-1, with a possible D match to TRBD1 (6 bases). V was pared by 6 bases and J by 4 bases, with 24 bases between. There are 16 residues in the CDR3. Germline V gene lookup returns CDR1 DFQATT and CDR2 SNEGSKA (reference sequence). The CDR3 nucleotides are TGCAGTGCCGACGGACAGACCAGGGGCGAGGGCACTGAAGCTTTCTTT. Translated, it gives CSADGQTRGEGTEAFF.

The V and J genes are TRBV29-1 and TRBJ1-1; 7 bases line up with TRBD1. Germline V gives CDR1 SQVTM, CDR2 ANQGSEA. V lost 7 bases to trimming and J lost 6 bases; unmatched junction nucleotides: 17. This CDR3 region has 15 residues. The CDR3 spells CSAQYLTGRFAEAFF. The CDR3 DNA sequence: TGCAGCGCCCAGTACCTGACAGGGCGTTTTGCTGAAGCTTTCTTT.

A remark on this clonotype: The junction does not match germline at one end; this may be a read error. The chain combines TRBV7-3 with TRBJ2-1; TRBD2 is a possible D gene (6 bases). The CDR3 consists of 16 residues. Germline V gives CDR1 SGHTA, CDR2 FQGTGA. CDR3: CAGSLSQTGRLAEQFF. In DNA, the CDR3 is TGTGCCGGCAGCTTATCCCAGACGGGACGGCTAGCGGAGCAGTTCTTC.

This clonotype was seen a few times. The rearrangement links TRBV10-3 to TRBJ2-1; D gene ambiguous. Germline V gene sequence: CDR1 ENHRY, CDR2 SYGVKD. The CDR3 sequence is 12 residues long. The ends were cut back, 2 bases at V and 5 bases at J, with 4 bases in the middle. CDR3 coding DNA: TGTGCCATCAGTGAGGGGAACAATGAGCAGTTCTTC. This sequence encodes CAISEGNNEQFF.

For the CDR3, the DNA is TGTGCCAGCAACGCAGGGACCTTGACCGGATTGGATGAGCAGTTCTTC. It translates to CASNAGTLTGLDEQFF. This chain links TRBV12-3 or TRBV12-4 with TRBJ2-1; D is possibly TRBD1 or TRBD2 (5 bases each). The ends were cut back, 7 bases at V and 8 bases at J, with 24 bases in the middle. The CDR3 extends over 16 amino acids.

V usage is TRBV29-1 and J usage is TRBJ2-5, with D unclear. Trimming took off 0 bases at V and 5 bases at J, with 13 bases between the two ends. Germline lookup yields CDR1 SQVTM and CDR2 ANQGSEA. The length of the CDR3 is 14 residues. The CDR3 DNA reads TGCAGCGTTGAAGAGAGTCGGCCCGGGGAGACCCAGTACTTC. Protein product: CSVEESRPGETQYF.

The chain combines TRBV21-1 with TRBJ2-1. TRBV21-1 is a pseudogene locus. This CDR3 spans 13 amino acids. CDR3 nucleotide sequence: TGTGCCAGAGGAAGAACTCCCTACAATGAGCAGTTCTTC. The encoded protein is CARGRTPYNEQFF.